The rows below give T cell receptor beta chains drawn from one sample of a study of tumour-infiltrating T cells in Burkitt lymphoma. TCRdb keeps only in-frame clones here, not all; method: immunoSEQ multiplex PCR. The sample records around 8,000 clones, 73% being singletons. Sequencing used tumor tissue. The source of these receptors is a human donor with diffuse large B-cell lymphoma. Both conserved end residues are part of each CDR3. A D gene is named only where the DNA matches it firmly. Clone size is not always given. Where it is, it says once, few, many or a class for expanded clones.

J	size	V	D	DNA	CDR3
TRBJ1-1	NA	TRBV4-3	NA	TGCGCCAGCAGCCAAGATAAGGGACCTAACACTGAAGCTTTCTTT	CASSQDKGPNTEAFF
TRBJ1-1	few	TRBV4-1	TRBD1	TGCGCCAGCAGCGGACAGGGGACCACTCCTTTCTTT	CASSGQGTTPFF
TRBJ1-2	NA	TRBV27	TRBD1	TGTGCCAGCAGATTCCGGGACAGCTTTAACTATGGCTACACCTTC	CASRFRDSFNYGYTF
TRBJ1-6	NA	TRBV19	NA	TGTGCCAGTAGTATAGGCGTTAGCTCCTATAATTCACCCCTCCACTTT	CASSIGVSSYNSPLHF
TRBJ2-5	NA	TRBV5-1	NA	TGCGCCAGCCGGGGAACTCCCATGGGAGAGACCCAGTACTTC	CASRGTPMGETQYF
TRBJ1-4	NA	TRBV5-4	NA	TGTGCCAGCAAAGCAAGGGATGAAAAACTGTTTTTT	CASKARDEKLFF
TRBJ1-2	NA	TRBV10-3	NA	TGTGCCTCCCGGGACTTTCCCAACTATGGCTACACCTTC	CASRDFPNYGYTF
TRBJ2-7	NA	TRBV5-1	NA	TGCGCCAGCAGCTTGGTTGGTTTTCCCTCCTACGAGCAGTACTTC	CASSLVGFPSYEQYF
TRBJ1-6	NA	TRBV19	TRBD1	TGTGCCAGTAGTAGGACAGGGAATTCACCCCTCCACTTT	CASSRTGNSPLHF
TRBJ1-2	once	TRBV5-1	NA	TGCGCCAGCAGCTCCCTGACAGGTTCTAACTATGGCTACACCTTC	CASSSLTGSNYGYTF
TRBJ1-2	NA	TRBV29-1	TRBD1	TGCAGCGGAGGGGACAGGGGGCTCGGCTACACCTTC	CSGGDRGLGYTF
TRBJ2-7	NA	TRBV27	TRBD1	TGTGCCAGCAGTAGACAGGGGATCTCCTACGAGCAGTACTTC	CASSRQGISYEQYF
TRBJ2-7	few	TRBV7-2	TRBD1	TGTGCCAGCAGCTTCCGACAGGGGGCACAGATCTACGAGCAGTACTTC	CASSFRQGAQIYEQYF
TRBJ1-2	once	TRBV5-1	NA	TGCGCCAGCAGCCTAGCTATTTCTAACTATGGCTACACCTTC	CASSLAISNYGYTF
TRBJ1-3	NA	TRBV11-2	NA	TGTGCCAGCAGCTTAATCGGGGAATCTGGAAACACCATATATTTT	CASSLIGESGNTIYF
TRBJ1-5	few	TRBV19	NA	TGTGCCAGTAGTATAATGGAAGAGGCAGACACTTTCAATCAGCCCCAGCATTTT	CASSIMEEADTFNQPQHF
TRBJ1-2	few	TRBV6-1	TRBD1	TGTGCCAGCAGCTTTTTAGACAGGGCTGATGGCTACACCTTC	CASSFLDRADGYTF
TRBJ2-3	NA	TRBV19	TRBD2	TGTGCCAGTAGTCACGGACTAGCGGGGCACACAGATACGCAGTATTTT	CASSHGLAGHTDTQYF
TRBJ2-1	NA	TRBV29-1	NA	TGCAGCGTAGAATCTCCGGGACGCTACTACAATGAGCAGTTCTTC	CSVESPGRYYNEQFF
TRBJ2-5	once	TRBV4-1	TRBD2	TGCGCCAGCAGCCAAGGCTCTAGCGGACTAGAGACCCAGTACTTC	CASSQGSSGLETQYF
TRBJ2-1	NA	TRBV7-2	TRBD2	TGTGCCAGCAGCAGAACGAACCTACCGGGACTAGCGGCAATTAATGAGCAGTTCTTC	CASSRTNLPGLAAINEQFF
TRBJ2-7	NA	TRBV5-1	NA	TGCGCCAGCAGCTCCGCGGACTTTTACGAGCAGTACTTC	CASSSADFYEQYF
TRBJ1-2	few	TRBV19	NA	TGTGCCAGTACCTCATGGGACGGAAACTATGGCTACACCTTC	CASTSWDGNYGYTF
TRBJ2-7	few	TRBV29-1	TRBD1	TGCAGCGTTGCCGGGACAGCAAGGCAGTACTTC	CSVAGTARQYF